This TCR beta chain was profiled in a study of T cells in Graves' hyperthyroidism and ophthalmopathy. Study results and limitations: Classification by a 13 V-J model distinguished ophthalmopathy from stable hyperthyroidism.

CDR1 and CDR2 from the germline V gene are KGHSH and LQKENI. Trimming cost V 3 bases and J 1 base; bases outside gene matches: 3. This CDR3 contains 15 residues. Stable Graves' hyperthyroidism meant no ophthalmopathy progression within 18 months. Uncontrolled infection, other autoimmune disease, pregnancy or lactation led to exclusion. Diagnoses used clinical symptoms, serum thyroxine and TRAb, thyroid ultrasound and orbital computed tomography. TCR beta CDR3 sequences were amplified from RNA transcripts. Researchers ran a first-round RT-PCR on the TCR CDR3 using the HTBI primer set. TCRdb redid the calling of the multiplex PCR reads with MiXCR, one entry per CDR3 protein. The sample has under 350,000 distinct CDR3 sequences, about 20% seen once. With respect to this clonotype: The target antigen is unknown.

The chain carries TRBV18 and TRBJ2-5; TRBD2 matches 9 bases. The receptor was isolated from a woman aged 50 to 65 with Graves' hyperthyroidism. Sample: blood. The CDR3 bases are TGTGCCAGCTCACCTAGCGGGGGTTTCCAAGAGACCCAGTACTTC. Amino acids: CASSPSGGFQETQYF.